This T cell receptor (beta chain) was captured by sequencing in a study of cytomegalovirus exposure and HLA in healthy donors. For the study at large: Assignment to the Caucasian-associated ancestry cluster applied to around 80% of the approximately 390 genotyped donors.

On this clone: Its matching antigen is unknown.

General observations from the study: Previous analysis showed most TCR beta V segments were productive about 90% or about 30% of the time. The investigators catalogued 150 to 200 TCR beta chains as cytomegalovirus-associated.

Primers for the PCR totalled 60 Vbeta and 13 Jbeta. Profiled with immunoSEQ multiplex PCR; TCRdb holds only in-frame clones, not every one. The profile shows 100,000 to 150,000 clones, around nine tenths of them singletons. The sequence derives from a woman aged 25 to 39 in good health and CMV-seronegative. The sequencing input was PBMCs.

CDR3 in DNA: TGTGCCAGCAGTTTCCAGAGCGGGGGTCATGAGCAGTTCTTC. As protein: CASSFQSGGHEQFF. The chain has TRBV27 and TRBJ2-1, with TRBD2 matching over 8 bases. J was trimmed by 8 bases and V by 3 bases; bases with no gene match: 6. There are 14 residues in the CDR3. Per the germline V gene, CDR1 is MNHEY and CDR2 is SMNVEV (reference sequence).